These 19 T cell receptor beta chains were all obtained from the same sample, sequenced in a study of regulatory and conventional T cells in RAG deficiency. Some clones are missing from TCRdb's copy, which holds only in-frame ones; the method was immunoSEQ multiplex PCR. The table shows 30,000 to 35,000 clones, with 70% to 80% occurring only once. Genomic DNA came from blood conventional CD4+ T cells gated CD25-low CD127-high. This sample was also put to use in a study of regulatory T cells. This second report adds: The primer mix had 52 TRBV and 13 TRBJ primers.

Material for sequencing was CD4+ effector T cells sorted from blood. The receptors derive from a human donor in good health.

J is TRBJ2-7 and V is TRBV5-1, with a tentative D call TRBD1 (5 bases). The CDR3 runs to 13 residues. The germline gives CDR1 SGHRS, CDR2 YFSETQ. Trimming cost V 1 base and J 3 bases, with 8 bases left between them. DNA of the CDR3: TGCGCCAGCAGCTTGCACAGGAGCTACGAGCAGTACTTC. Residues: CASSLHRSYEQYF.

J is TRBJ2-3 and V is TRBV5-1; the D is unclear. The V gene's germline CDR1 is SGHRS and CDR2 YFSETQ. This CDR3 contains 15 residues. Trimming removed 8 bases from V and 3 bases from J, with 19 bases in between. The CDR3 spells CASSFGREGTDTQYF. The CDR3 nucleotides are TGCGCCAGTAGTTTCGGCCGAGAAGGAACAGATACGCAGTATTTT.

The CDR3 DNA reads TGTGCTAGCCAGCCGGGCGGCACCGGGGAGCTGTTTTTT. It translates to CASQPGGTGELFF. The V call is TRBV7-7, the J call TRBJ2-2; D call uncertain. CDR1 SSHAT and CDR2 FNYEAQ come from the germline V gene (reference sequence). This CDR3 region has 13 residues. Drawing the rest from reference TRBV7-7 and TRBJ2-2, the complete variable domain is GAGVSQSPRYKVTKRGQDVTLRCDPISSHATLYWYQQALGQGPEFLTYFNYEAQPDKSGLPSDRFSAERPEGSISTLTIQRTEQRDSAMYRCASQPGGTGELFFGEGSRLTVL.

The chain has TRBV2 and TRBJ2-5, with 12 bases aligning to TRBD2. This CDR3 contains 16 residues. Germline CDR1 is SNHLY and CDR2 is FYNNEI. The V gene end was trimmed by 5 bases and the J gene end by 2 bases; junction bases not matched to a gene: 6. CDR3 in amino acids: CASSRGLAGDQETQYF. The CDR3, as DNA: TGTGCCAGCAGTCGGGGACTAGCGGGTGATCAAGAGACCCAGTACTTC.

The chain carries TRBV6-6 and TRBJ2-7; TRBD2 agrees at 7 bases. This CDR3 is 14 amino acids long. Germline V CDR1 and CDR2: MNHNY, SVGAGI (reference sequence). Trimming took 7 bases from V and 2 from J; bases not matched to a gene: 8. The CDR3 protein is CASTLGGKTYEQYF. CDR3 nucleotides: TGTGCCAGCACCCTGGGGGGGAAGACCTACGAGCAGTACTTC.

This clone was detected a few times. The V gene is TRBV19, the J gene TRBJ1-4; D is uncertain. The CDR3 loop spans 14 amino acids. CDR1 LNHDA and CDR2 SQIVND come from the germline V gene (reference sequence). Trimming pared 6 bases from V and 4 bases from J, leaving 12 bases between. The CDR3 reads CASRDGRYNEKLFF. The CDR3 DNA reads TGTGCCAGTAGGGACGGACGATATAATGAAAAACTGTTTTTT.

The chain links TRBV29-1 to TRBJ1-2; D uncertain. V dropped 6 bases and J dropped 3 bases, with 11 bases sitting between them. This CDR3 is 12 amino acids long. Germline V lookup: CDR1 SQVTM, CDR2 ANQGSEA. In nucleotides, the CDR3 is TGCAGCGTCCTGACTGAGGACTATGGCTACACCTTC. It translates to CSVLTEDYGYTF.

V and J are TRBV27 and TRBJ2-1; 12 bases match TRBD2. The CDR3 has 18 residues. The germline V gene encodes CDR1 MNHEY and CDR2 SMNVEV (reference sequence). The J segment lost 5 bases and the V segment lost 3 bases, leaving 11 bases of the junction unmatched. The chain's CDR3 is CASSFEVGLAGRNNEQFF. The CDR3 DNA follows: TGTGCCAGCAGTTTTGAGGTCGGACTAGCGGGGAGGAACAATGAGCAGTTCTTC.

The rearrangement links TRBV2 to TRBJ2-7, with 7 bases matching TRBD1. Germline values: CDR1 SNHLY, CDR2 FYNNEI. The V segment lost 6 bases and the J segment 2 bases; nucleotides outside the gene matches: 7. There are 14 residues in the CDR3. The CDR3 DNA follows: TGTGCCAGCAGCGAGGGTGGGACAGCCTACGAGCAGTACTTC. Its protein is CASSEGGTAYEQYF. Full variable domain (remainder filled in from reference TRBV2 and TRBJ2-7): EPEVTQTPSHQVTQMGQEVILRCVPISNHLYFYWYRQILGQKVEFLVSFYNNEISEKSEIFDDQFSVERPDGSNFTLKIRSTKLEDSAMYFCASSEGGTAYEQYFGPGTRLTVT.

V and J are TRBV30 and TRBJ1-3; D not resolved. Trimming pared 4 bases from V and 0 bases from J, leaving 13 bases between. Looked up from germline, CDR1 is GTSNPN and CDR2 is SVGIG (reference sequence). There are 15 residues in the CDR3. Here the CDR3 DNA reads TGTGCCTGGAAGAAGGGTCAGCGCTCTGGAAACACCATATATTTT. Protein: CAWKKGQRSGNTIYF.

The V gene is TRBV5-5, the J gene TRBJ1-6; TRBD1 matches at 8 bases. This CDR3 has 14 residues. Losses at the gene ends were 4 bases for V and 8 bases for J; bases not matched to a gene: 5. Germline lookup yields CDR1 SGHKS and CDR2 YYEKEE (reference sequence). The CDR3 sequence is CASSPDRGYSPLHF. CDR3 DNA: TGTGCCAGCAGCCCCGACAGGGGTTATTCACCCCTCCACTTT. The variable domain in full, with the rest retrieved from reference TRBV5-5 and TRBJ1-6, is DAGVTQSPTHLIKTRGQQVTLRCSPISGHKSVSWYQQVLGQGPQFIFQYYEKEERGRGNFPDRFSARQFPNYSSELNVNALLLGDSALYLCASSPDRGYSPLHFGNGTRLTVT.

The V call is TRBV5-1, the J call TRBJ2-2, with 11 bases that match TRBD2. J lost 1 base, V lost 3 bases, and 8 bases had no gene match. This CDR3 contains 18 residues. Germline V CDR1 and CDR2: SGHRS, YFSETQ. The CDR3 bases are TGCGCCAGCAGCTCCCCCGGGACTAGCGGCCAGAACACCGGGGAGCTGTTTTTT. Protein: CASSSPGTSGQNTGELFF.

The CDR3 reads CASSYTRQGGEQFF. The CDR3 DNA reads TGTGCCAGCAGCTACACGCGACAGGGTGGTGAGCAGTTCTTC. V usage is TRBV7-3 and J usage is TRBJ2-1; 7 bases agree with TRBD1. The junction had 9 bases not matched to a gene; V was cut back by 4 bases and J by 9 bases. The CDR3 extends over 14 amino acids. The germline gives CDR1 SGHTA, CDR2 FQGTGA.

The rearrangement joins TRBV30 to TRBJ1-1; a possible D gene is TRBD1 (5 bases). The CDR3 is 12 amino acids. Germline assignment: CDR1 GTSNPN and CDR2 SVGIG (reference sequence). Trimming removed 8 bases from V and 10 bases from J, with 20 bases in between. The CDR3 region is CAGMVGGRRAFF. The DNA of the CDR3 is TGTGCCGGAATGGTCGGGGGTCGGAGAGCTTTCTTT.

The chain has TRBV5-1 and TRBJ1-4; TRBD1 matches 9 bases. The trim removed 5 bases at V and 4 bases at J, leaving 9 bases unmatched. Germline CDR1 is SGHRS and CDR2 is YFSETQ. CDR3 length equals 16 residues. CDR3 bases: TGCGCCAGCAGGGGGGACCCGGGACAGGGTAATGAAAAACTGTTTTTT. The encoded protein is CASRGDPGQGNEKLFF. Based on the CDR3 plus reference TRBV5-1 and TRBJ1-4, the full variable domain is KAGVTQTPRYLIKTRGQQVTLSCSPISGHRSVSWYQQTPGQGLQFLFEYFSETQRNKGNFPGRFSGRQFSNSRSEMNVSTLELGDSALYLCASRGDPGQGNEKLFFGSGTQLSVL.

The J gene is TRBJ2-1, the V gene TRBV7-9, with D possibly being TRBD1 or TRBD2 (5 bases each). The CDR3 length is 15 residues. Trimming cost V 1 base and J 6 bases, with 13 bases left between them. From germline, CDR1 is SEHNR and CDR2 FQNEAQ (reference sequence). The CDR3 is CASSLVAGAANEQFF. CDR3 bases: TGTGCCAGCAGCTTAGTAGCCGGGGCGGCCAATGAGCAGTTCTTC.

The chain employs TRBV19 and TRBJ2-7; D is possibly TRBD2 (7 bases). The CDR3 covers 14 residues. Germline V gives CDR1 LNHDA, CDR2 SQIVND (reference sequence). V dropped 7 bases and J dropped 6 bases, with 19 bases sitting between them. CDR3 sequence: CASTPRGGGGEQYF. The DNA for the CDR3 is TGTGCCAGTACCCCGAGGGGAGGGGGTGGCGAGCAGTACTTC.

The chain is built from TRBV11-3 and TRBJ2-3; 11 bases are shared with TRBD1. The CDR3 spans 17 residues. V gave up 0 bases and J gave up 2 bases; unmatched junction bases: 4. Germline assignment: CDR1 SGHNT and CDR2 YENEEA. CDR3 DNA: TGTGCCAGCAGCTTAGAGGGACAGGGGGGTGACACAGATACGCAGTATTTT. This sequence encodes CASSLEGQGGDTDTQYF.

V is TRBV29-1 and J is TRBJ1-1, with D hard to call. This CDR3 spans 13 amino acids. Deletions cut 4 bases from V and 1 base from J, with 10 bases between. CDR1 is SQVTM and CDR2 is ANQGSEA in the germline V gene. The CDR3 DNA is TGCAGCGTTGGTCTTGGGTGGAACACTGAAGCTTTCTTT. Its protein product is CSVGLGWNTEAFF.